The following is a TCR beta chain sequence with its context. This sample is drawn from a study of blood T cell repertoires in COVID-19. Sequenced by immunoSEQ multiplex PCR; TCRdb stores in-frame clones only, minus some. The table lists about 180,000 clones, more than 70% of them singletons. Assignment of participants to cohorts was predicated upon participant-reported clinical history. Germline CDR1 is GTSNPN and CDR2 is SVGIG (reference sequence). Trimming cost V 1 base and J 2 bases; bases outside gene matches: 5. The CDR3 runs 15 residues. The J gene is TRBJ2-3, the V gene TRBV30; TRBD1 matches at 8 bases. The source material was PBMCs or T cells enriched from blood (not recorded which). This clonotype was obtained from a man between 60 and 75 years old who had recovered from COVID-19. The chain's CDR3 is CAWSGAGGLTDTQYF. The CDR3 coding sequence is TGTGCCTGGAGTGGCGCAGGGGGCCTCACAGATACGCAGTATTTT.